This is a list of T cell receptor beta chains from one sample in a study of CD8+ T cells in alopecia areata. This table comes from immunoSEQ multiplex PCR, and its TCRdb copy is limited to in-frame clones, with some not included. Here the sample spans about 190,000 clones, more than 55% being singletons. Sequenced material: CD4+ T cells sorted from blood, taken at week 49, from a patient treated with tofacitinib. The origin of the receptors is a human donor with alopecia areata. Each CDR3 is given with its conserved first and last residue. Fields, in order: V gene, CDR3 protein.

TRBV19	CASSHTGTGVDTQYF
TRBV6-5	CASSSPTGSQHF
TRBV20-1	CSARTPDTQYF
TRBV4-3	CASSQSRWGNTEAFF
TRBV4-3	CASSQDQSLRAGGYTF
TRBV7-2	CASSSGQTLYGYTF
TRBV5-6	CASSPDRYGYEQYF
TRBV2	CASRLLAGGSTDTQYF
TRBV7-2	CASSSRGSGAYEQYF
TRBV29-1	CSVRLESGANVLTF
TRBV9	CASSPPGLNTGELFF
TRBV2	CASSGQKNTEAFF
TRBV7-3	CASSAGTGGVTEAFF
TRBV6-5	CASSRGRRETQYF
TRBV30	CAWSASPTIEAFF
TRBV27	CASSYGLRVRDTQYF
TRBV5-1	CASSDHKGQGKDSYNEQFF
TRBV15	CATSRDLPGGAGGYTF
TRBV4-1	CASSQNGGPENGYTF
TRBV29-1	CSVFGQANTEAFF
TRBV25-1	CASSEPQGASPGELFF
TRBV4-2	CASSQERQTSTDTQYF
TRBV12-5	CASGPTALRGEQYF
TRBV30	CALYSGGYTF
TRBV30	CAWSVSGAHNEQFF
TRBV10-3	CAIARERWETQYF
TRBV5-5	CASSLGVDSNQPQHF
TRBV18	CASSPGQSNQPQHF
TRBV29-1	CSVALAGKTDTQYF
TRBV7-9	CASSILSDEQFF
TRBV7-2	CASSVTGDYEQYF
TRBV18	CASSPPGQGNNEQFF
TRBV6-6	CASSKQQRAEQYF
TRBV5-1	CASSLVAGNNEQFF
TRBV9	CASSVAAYTDTQYF
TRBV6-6	CASRGLPYNEQFF
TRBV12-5	CASGRDSDVPQHF
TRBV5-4	CASSLEGRLDNEQFF
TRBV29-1	CSVERGQGGYTF
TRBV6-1	CASSEAQGAYQPQHF
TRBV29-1	CGLGTGYNEQFF
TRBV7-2	CASSYERWMNTEAFF
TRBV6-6	CASRKLEGGYTF
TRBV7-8	CASSPYLGGNQPQHF
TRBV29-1	CSVVLGSNQPQHF
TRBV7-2	CASSLPQGLTDTQYF
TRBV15	CATSRELALLNTIYF
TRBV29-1	CSVDGTSNEQFF
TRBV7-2	CASSFRADTQYF
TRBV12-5	CASGLTTDTQYF
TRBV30	CAWSTGTGEYEQYF
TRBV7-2	CASSLDSLSTDTQYF